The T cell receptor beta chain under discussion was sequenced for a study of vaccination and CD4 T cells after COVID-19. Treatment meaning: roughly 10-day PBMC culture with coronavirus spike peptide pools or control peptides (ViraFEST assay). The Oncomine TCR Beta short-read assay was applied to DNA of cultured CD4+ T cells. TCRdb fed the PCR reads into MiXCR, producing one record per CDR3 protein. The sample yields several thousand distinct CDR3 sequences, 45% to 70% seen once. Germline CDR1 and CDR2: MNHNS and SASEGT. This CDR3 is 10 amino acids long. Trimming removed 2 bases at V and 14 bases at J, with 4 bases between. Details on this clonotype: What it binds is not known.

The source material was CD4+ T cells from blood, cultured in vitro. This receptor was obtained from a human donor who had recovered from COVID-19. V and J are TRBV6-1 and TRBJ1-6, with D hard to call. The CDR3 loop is CASSERTLHF. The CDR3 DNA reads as TGTGCCAGCAGTGAACGGACCCTCCACTTT.